This T cell receptor (beta chain) was documented in a study of T cells after yellow fever vaccination. About the research overall: SMART-Seq v4 Ultra Low Input served to prepare low-cell-number fractions.

TCRdb reprocessed the 5' RACE reads via MiXCR and lists one record per CDR3 protein. The data hold around 600,000 distinct CDR3 sequences, with around 12% observed a single time. Germline V gene sequence: CDR1 KGHSH, CDR2 LQKENI. With V trimmed by 3 bases and J by 3 bases, 1 base remained unmatched. The CDR3 spans 14 residues. This clonotype originated in a man in his thirties or forties who received the YFV17D yellow fever vaccine. Source: PBMCs, taken on the day of the yellow fever booster vaccination. The rearrangement uses TRBV18 and TRBJ1-1, with 10 bases lining up with TRBD1. The CDR3 DNA is TGTGCCAGCTCACCTGGGACAGGGGACACTGAAGCTTTCTTT. Its translation is CASSPGTGDTEAFF.